The clone carrying this T cell receptor beta chain came up many times. RNA transcripts provided the source from which TCR beta CDR3 regions were amplified. When the TCR CDR3 underwent first-round RT-PCR, the HTBI primer set was used. Via MiXCR, TCRdb re-called the multiplex PCR reads, giving one row per CDR3 protein. The sample contains some 600,000 distinct CDR3 sequences, approximately 15% of which appear only once. This specimen comes from a study of T cells in Graves' hyperthyroidism and ophthalmopathy. Study as a whole: At initial diagnosis, before any treatment had begun, peripheral blood was obtained.

Sequencing was carried out using blood. The sequence was collected from a woman in her twenties or thirties with Graves' hyperthyroidism that later progressed to Graves' ophthalmopathy.

CDR3 protein: CASSETSGSNEQFF. For the CDR3, the DNA is TGTGCCAGCAGTGAGACTAGCGGAAGCAATGAGCAGTTCTTC. This chain links TRBV2 with TRBJ2-1, with 9 bases fitting TRBD2. V lost 3 bases, J lost 6 bases, and 3 bases stayed unmatched. Germline V lookup: CDR1 SNHLY, CDR2 FYNNEI. CDR3 length equals 14 residues.